This T cell receptor beta chain was sequenced for a study of T cell clonotyping in hematopoietic cell transplantation. Samples: about 28 days before transplant, then days 30, 100 and 180 after. Study observations and caveats: After transplant, recipient diversity fell while pathologically expanded clonotypes grew through day 180. Without cell sorting, CD4 versus CD8 contributions remain unresolved. At the given depth, recipient repertoires were over 97% de novo clonotypes.

This CDR3 region has 14 residues. Germline V gene lookup returns CDR1 SQVTM and CDR2 ANQGSEA. As to this clone: The antigen remains undetermined.

Only in-frame clones appear in the TCRdb table, and some are missing; sequencing was by immunoSEQ multiplex PCR. The table includes over a thousand clones, about 85% detected once. This receptor was taken from a female patient aged 50-59 years who had an allogeneic stem cell transplant from an unrelated donor, so T cells may come from the graft donor. Some clones in this sample may be carry-over from other donors' samples. This material consisted of peripheral blood mononuclear cells, taken 180 days after allogeneic stem cell transplant. V usage is TRBV29-1 and J usage is TRBJ2-3; a possible D gene is TRBD1 (6 bases). Here the CDR3 DNA reads TGCGGCCTTACAGCGGTCCCAGGGGCAGATACGCAGTATTTT. Translating it yields CGLTAVPGADTQYF.